This TCR beta chain was found in a study of CD8 T cells in ankylosing spondylitis. Study results and caveats: For ankylosing spondylitis blood, a TCR beta motif of roughly 8 highly homologous variants appeared characteristic. Within matched ankylosing spondylitis synovial fluid, disease-linked clones were reportedly significantly enriched.

V was pared by 2 bases and J by 11 bases, with 18 bases between. Per the germline V gene, CDR1 is SQVTM and CDR2 is ANQGSEA. This CDR3 contains 13 residues. TCRdb called the 5' RACE reads again in MiXCR, with one record for every CDR3 protein. The data hold 220,000 or so distinct CDR3 sequences, with about 11% observed a single time. At least ten counts were recorded for this clonotype. The antigen is unknown. The rearrangement links TRBV29-1 to TRBJ1-1, with no clear D. The receptor's source is a male donor with ankylosing spondylitis or in good health (not recorded which). Sequencing was performed on blood, either unsorted or a sorted T cell fraction (not recorded which). The CDR3 reads CSVELSSTRRAFF. CDR3 coding DNA: TGCAGCGTTGAACTATCCTCGACCCGTCGGGCTTTCTTT.